These 9 T cell receptor beta chains came from one sample sequenced in a study of T-cell memory formation after mild COVID-19. One entry per CDR3 protein results from TCRdb running MiXCR on the 5' RACE reads. Counted here are about 400,000 distinct CDR3 sequences, 20% to 30% occurring once; the ten biggest clones make up roughly 8.9%. Sequencing used PBMCs or a T cell subset sorted from them (not recorded which). The receptor set was obtained from an adult woman who had mild COVID-19 (a few samples of this study predate the infection). Cell type and time point are not known.

The J gene is TRBJ2-7, the V gene TRBV11-2; the D gene is possibly TRBD1 (6 bases). The CDR3 has 15 residues. In germline, CDR1 is SGHAT, CDR2 FQNNGV. The V and J ends lost 2 bases and 6 bases respectively, with 17 bases between them. In DNA form, the CDR3 reads TGTGCCAGCAGCTTATCGTCTACAGGGCGGAGCGAGCAGTACTTC. This codes for CASSLSSTGRSEQYF.

This rearrangement joins TRBV2 to TRBJ2-5; D is perhaps TRBD2 (6 bases). From germline, CDR1 is SNHLY and CDR2 FYNNEI. CDR3 length equals 14 residues. Trimming cost V 6 bases and J 5 bases, with 16 bases left between them. CDR3 coding DNA: TGTGCCAGCAGCCCGGGACTCTCCGGGGAGACCCAGTACTTC. Amino acids: CASSPGLSGETQYF.

This clonotype was seen repeatedly, ten times or more. The V gene is TRBV5-1, the J gene TRBJ2-3, with a weak D call TRBD1 (5 bases). CDR1 and CDR2 from the germline V gene are SGHRS and YFSETQ. CDR3 length equals 14 residues. Trimming cost V 0 bases and J 1 base, with 6 bases left between them. CDR3 sequence (DNA): TGCGCCAGCAGCTTGGGACAGCGCACAGATACGCAGTATTTT. Translation: CASSLGQRTDTQYF.

This clonotype was seen ten or more times. The rearrangement joins TRBV5-1 to TRBJ2-7; TRBD1 matches at 7 bases. Germline CDR1 SGHRS, CDR2 YFSETQ. Germline trimming cut 4 bases from V and 2 bases from J; bases unmatched to any gene: 6. There are 14 residues in the CDR3. The CDR3 spells CASSAGTAAYEQYF. The CDR3 DNA reads as TGCGCCAGCAGCGCCGGGACAGCTGCCTACGAGCAGTACTTC.

This chain uses TRBV5-4 with TRBJ2-7; D unclear. Germline lookup yields CDR1 SGHNT and CDR2 YYREEE (reference sequence). The CDR3 spans 13 residues. Trimming stripped 4 bases from V and 6 bases from J, with 14 bases between. The CDR3 DNA follows: TGTGCCAGCAGCCCGACTCCCCCCCTCGAGCAGTACTTC. It yields the protein CASSPTPPLEQYF.

This clonotype was seen a handful of times. The CDR3 here is CASSDWTEKSYEQYF. CDR3 DNA: TGTGCCAGCAGTGATTGGACCGAAAAAAGCTACGAGCAGTACTTC. V is TRBV25-1 and J is TRBJ2-7; D is unresolved. Germline V CDR1 and CDR2: MGHDK, SYGVNS. This CDR3 region has 15 residues. V was cut by 3 bases and J by 3 bases, with 15 bases left in between.

The genes are TRBV27 and TRBJ2-5; TRBD1 is a possible D gene (5 bases). V was shortened by 5 bases and J by 4 bases, with 17 bases between the two germline ends. Per the germline V gene, CDR1 is MNHEY and CDR2 is SMNVEV (reference sequence). CDR3 length: 15 residues. The CDR3 loop reads CASSPALGTGETQYF. The CDR3 nucleotides read TGTGCCAGCAGTCCCGCACTGGGAACAGGAGAGACCCAGTACTTC.

The rearrangement joins TRBV15 to TRBJ2-3; D possibly uses TRBD1 or TRBD2 (5 bases each). V lost 5 bases and J 1 base, leaving 10 bases between the germline ends. Germline CDR1 and CDR2: LNHNV and YYDKDF (reference sequence). The CDR3 runs 14 residues. CDR3 loop: CATSGRGRTDTQYF. The CDR3 DNA reads as TGTGCCACCAGCGGCCGGGGCCGCACAGATACGCAGTATTTT.

The chain uses TRBV6-6 and TRBJ1-2; 7 bases are a match to TRBD1. Germline trimming cut 5 bases from V and 8 bases from J; bases unmatched to any gene: 14. CDR1 is MNHNY, CDR2 SVGAGI, per germline (reference sequence). CDR3 length: 15 amino acids. This chain's CDR3 is CASSPTGNGLDGYTF. CDR3 nucleotide sequence: TGTGCCAGCAGTCCGACAGGGAATGGGTTAGACGGCTACACCTTC.